Following are 21 T cell receptor beta chains from one sample sequenced in a study of T cell responses to AZD1222 COVID-19 vaccine. Clones were read by immunoSEQ multiplex PCR, and TCRdb kept only the in-frame ones, dropping some. The repertoire consists of fewer than 150,000 clones, with about nine tenths occurring once and the leading ten covering about 3.4%. Here the sequenced sample was peripheral blood, taken on day 0 of AZD1222 vaccination. Every receptor here comes from an adult in good health.

This clone occurred a few times. The chain combines TRBV3-1 (or the pseudogene TRBV3-2) with TRBJ2-3; D gene uncertain. CDR3 size: 12 residues. Looked up from germline, CDR1 is LGHDT and CDR2 is YNNKEL (reference sequence). Trimming took 4 bases from V and 5 from J, leaving 7 bases between them. The CDR3 coding sequence is TGTGCCAGCAGCCTCCTAGGAGATACGCAGTATTTT. Amino acid sequence: CASSLLGDTQYF.

The V and J genes are TRBV5-4 and TRBJ2-5; no clear D gene. From germline, CDR1 is SGHNT and CDR2 YYREEE (reference sequence). The CDR3 length is 14 residues. The germline V and J ends were trimmed by 4 bases and 2 bases, with 12 bases remaining between them. The CDR3 bases are TGTGCCAGCAGCCCACCGACCGCGCAAGAGACCCAGTACTTC. Protein sequence: CASSPPTAQETQYF.

This clone was observed once. The CDR3 nucleotides are TGTGCCAGTAGTATCGGCCAGGGGGGGACTAATGAAAAACTGTTTTTT. Translating it yields CASSIGQGGTNEKLFF. The chain carries TRBV19 and TRBJ1-4, with TRBD1 identical over 7 bases. The CDR3 is made up of 16 amino acids. The germline V gene has CDR1 LNHDA and CDR2 SQIVND (reference sequence). The J segment lost 2 bases and the V segment lost 3 bases, leaving 6 bases of the junction unmatched.

J is TRBJ1-2 and V is TRBV6-4; TRBD1 matches at 7 bases. This CDR3 has 16 residues. The V segment lost 6 bases and the J segment 0 bases; nucleotides outside the gene matches: 10. Germline V gene sequence: CDR1 MRHNA, CDR2 SNTAGT. The CDR3 protein is CASRPSRGFANYGYTF. CDR3 sequence (DNA): TGTGCCAGCAGGCCCTCCAGGGGGTTTGCTAACTATGGCTACACCTTC.

This sequence joins TRBV12-5 and TRBJ1-1; D gene unclear. The CDR3 contains 12 residues. The germline CDR1 and CDR2 sequences are LGHNT and FRNRAP. Trimming took off 6 bases at V and 4 bases at J, with 9 bases between the two ends. In nucleotides, the CDR3 is TGTGCTAGTGGCAATGGAGCCACTGAAGCTTTCTTT. Protein sequence: CASGNGATEAFF.

V and J are TRBV27 and TRBJ2-5; the D call may be TRBD1 or TRBD2 (5 bases each). V lost 8 bases and J 5 bases, leaving 15 bases between the germline ends. CDR1 MNHEY and CDR2 SMNVEV come from the germline V gene (reference sequence). The CDR3 length is 13 residues. The CDR3: CASSLLGRETQYF. The CDR3 region has the DNA TGTGCCAGCTCCCTTCTGGGACGTGAGACCCAGTACTTC.

This chain's CDR3 is CASSFGHLETSSGNTIYF. CDR3 nucleotides: TGTGCCAGCAGCTTTGGACACCTGGAGACCAGCTCTGGAAACACCATATATTTT. V gene TRBV7-2 combines with J gene TRBJ1-3; D is possibly TRBD1 (5 bases). The ends were cut back, 3 bases at V and 0 bases at J, with 18 bases in the middle. Germline assignment: CDR1 SGHTA and CDR2 FQGNSA. The CDR3 runs to 18 residues.

The gene calls are TRBV6-5 and TRBJ2-7; 11 bases align to TRBD1. CDR3 size: 13 residues. Germline loops: CDR1 MNHEY, CDR2 SVGAGI. V was pared by 7 bases and J by 4 bases, with 3 bases of the junction left unmatched. CDR3 region: CASTRDRGYEQYF. The CDR3 DNA follows: TGTGCCAGCACCCGGGACAGGGGGTACGAGCAGTACTTC.

V and J are TRBV12-3 or TRBV12-4 and TRBJ2-7; D perhaps matches TRBD1 (5 bases). This CDR3 comprises 13 residues. Trimming cost V 5 bases and J 6 bases, with 14 bases left between them. CDR3 DNA sequence: TGTGCCAGCAGTCAGACTCAGGGTCGCGAGCAGTACTTC. Translated: CASSQTQGREQYF.

The chain is built from TRBV2 and TRBJ1-1, with a tentative D call TRBD1 (6 bases). The ends were cut back, 4 bases at V and 0 bases at J, with 18 bases in the middle. Germline CDR1 reads SNHLY; CDR2 reads FYNNEI. CDR3 length: 17 amino acids. As DNA, the CDR3 is TGTGCCAGCAGTGTATCACAGGGTTTCTTGATGAACACTGAAGCTTTCTTT. This translates into CASSVSQGFLMNTEAFF.

The rearrangement joins TRBV5-1 to TRBJ2-5, with D tentatively TRBD1 (6 bases). Trimming stripped 5 bases from V and 3 bases from J, with 8 bases between. This CDR3 region has 12 residues. The germline gives CDR1 SGHRS, CDR2 YFSETQ. Here the CDR3 reads CASSPGEETQYF. The CDR3 DNA follows: TGCGCCAGCAGTCCAGGGGAAGAGACCCAGTACTTC.

This sequence joins TRBV4-3 and TRBJ2-3, with TRBD2 matching over 13 bases. CDR1 and CDR2 from the germline V gene are LGHNA and YSLEER. The CDR3 totals 21 residues. Trimming removed 0 bases from V and 0 bases from J; junction bases left unmatched: 12. This CDR3 is CASSQDRGLAGTYPSTDTQYF. CDR3 DNA: TGCGCCAGCAGCCAAGATCGGGGACTAGCGGGGACCTACCCTAGCACAGATACGCAGTATTTT.

The chain recombines TRBV28 with TRBJ1-4, with D possibly being TRBD1 (6 bases). There are 12 residues in the CDR3. V gave up 8 bases and J gave up 7 bases, with 11 bases separating them. CDR1 and CDR2 (germline): MDHEN, SYDVKM. The CDR3 DNA sequence: TGTGCCAGCGGGGGCGGTAGTGAAAAACTGTTTTTT. This codes for CASGGGSEKLFF.

This chain links TRBV19 with TRBJ1-5; D is unclear. This CDR3 contains 13 residues. Trimming took 5 bases from V and 5 from J, leaving 10 bases between them. Germline CDR1 reads LNHDA; CDR2 reads SQIVND (reference sequence). CDR3 nucleotides: TGTGCCAGTAGTCCGGGAGATTATCAGCCCCAGCATTTT. The encoded protein is CASSPGDYQPQHF.

V usage is TRBV6-2 or TRBV6-3 and J usage is TRBJ2-1, with 9 bases aligning to TRBD1. The CDR3 is made up of 17 amino acids. From germline, CDR1 is MNHEY and CDR2 SVGEGT. J gave up 9 bases and V 2 bases, and 14 bases lay outside the gene matches. As DNA, the CDR3 is TGTGCCAGCAGTTACGGGGGTCACAGGGGGCCAGGCGGTGAGCAGTTCTTC. Amino acids: CASSYGGHRGPGGEQFF.

The rearrangement joins TRBV7-2 to TRBJ1-2; 9 bases line up with TRBD1. CDR3 size: 14 residues. With V trimmed by 7 bases and J by 8 bases, 11 bases remained unmatched. CDR1 and CDR2 (germline): SGHTA, FQGNSA. CDR3 DNA sequence: TGTGCCAGCACTCAAGATGGGACAGGGTTGGGCTACACCTTC. The encoded protein is CASTQDGTGLGYTF.

Only a few counts were recorded for this clone. J is TRBJ1-1 and V is TRBV4-1, with 9 bases identical to TRBD1. The CDR3 has 15 residues. The V gene's germline CDR1 is MGHRA and CDR2 YSYEKL. The trim removed 2 bases at V and 6 bases at J, leaving 7 bases unmatched. The CDR3 sequence: CASSQITGGDPEAFF. The CDR3 DNA is TGCGCCAGCAGCCAAATCACAGGGGGCGACCCTGAAGCTTTCTTT.

This sequence joins TRBV7-7 and TRBJ2-5, with D perhaps TRBD1 or TRBD2 (5 bases each). This CDR3 is built from 14 residues. The V gene lost 3 bases and the J gene lost 0 bases, with 8 bases spanning the gap. The germline gives CDR1 SSHAT, CDR2 FNYEAQ (reference sequence). In DNA, the CDR3 is TGTGCCAGCAGCTTCGGGACCGACCAAGAGACCCAGTACTTC. This sequence encodes CASSFGTDQETQYF.

This chain joins TRBV3-1 (or the pseudogene TRBV3-2) and TRBJ1-6; no firm D call. CDR3 length equals 15 residues. The germline V gene has CDR1 LGHDT and CDR2 YNNKEL (reference sequence). V lost 4 bases and J lost 10, with 17 bases in between. The CDR3: CASSRPPWEGSPLHF. The CDR3 DNA sequence: TGTGCCAGCAGCCGCCCGCCATGGGAGGGATCACCCCTCCACTTT.

V is TRBV15 and J is TRBJ2-7, with 8 bases that match TRBD1. CDR3 length: 15 amino acids. Trimming cost V 1 base and J 3 bases; bases outside gene matches: 5. CDR1 is LNHNV and CDR2 is YYDKDF in the germline V gene (reference sequence). The chain's CDR3 is CATSRGGQGVYEQYF. CDR3 in DNA: TGTGCCACCAGCAGAGGAGGACAGGGCGTCTACGAGCAGTACTTC.

The chain couples TRBV19 to TRBJ2-7; either TRBD1 or TRBD2 may fit D (6 bases each). V was clipped by 6 bases and J by 5 bases, with 23 bases between them. Germline CDR1 LNHDA, CDR2 SQIVND (reference sequence). CDR3 size: 16 residues. The CDR3 sequence is CASSEQAGTPPHEQYF. In DNA, the CDR3 is TGTGCCAGTAGCGAACAGGCGGGGACACCTCCCCACGAGCAGTACTTC.